Described below is a single T cell receptor (beta chain) sequence and its context. Its antigen remains unknown. V lost 4 bases to trimming and J lost 2 bases; unmatched junction nucleotides: 8. This CDR3 has 15 amino acids. Germline V gene sequence: CDR1 LNHDA, CDR2 SQIVND (reference sequence). This entry belongs to a study of CD8 T cells in Susac syndrome. Study-wide results and caveats: It was acknowledged by the study that relatively few individuals were included in its TCR sequencing and HLA analysis.

In contrast to the negatively isolated CD8+ and CD4+ T cells, TEMRA cells were FACS-enriched. Random hexamers primed reverse transcription of roughly 0.5 to 1 ug RNA. Coverage of TCR beta CDR3 amplification by immunoSEQ multiplex PCR extended to 54 Vbeta and 13 Jbeta. A single record per CDR3 protein comes from TCRdb applying MiXCR to the immunoSEQ multiplex PCR reads. The data show 160,000 or so distinct CDR3 sequences, 93% seen once. This receptor was obtained from a human donor in good health. Sequencing input: CD4+ T cells from PBMCs. V gene TRBV19 combines with J gene TRBJ2-7; TRBD1 matches at 7 bases. This CDR3 is CASSTQGLDAYEQYF. CDR3 DNA sequence: TGTGCCAGTAGTACACAGGGGTTGGACGCCTACGAGCAGTACTTC.